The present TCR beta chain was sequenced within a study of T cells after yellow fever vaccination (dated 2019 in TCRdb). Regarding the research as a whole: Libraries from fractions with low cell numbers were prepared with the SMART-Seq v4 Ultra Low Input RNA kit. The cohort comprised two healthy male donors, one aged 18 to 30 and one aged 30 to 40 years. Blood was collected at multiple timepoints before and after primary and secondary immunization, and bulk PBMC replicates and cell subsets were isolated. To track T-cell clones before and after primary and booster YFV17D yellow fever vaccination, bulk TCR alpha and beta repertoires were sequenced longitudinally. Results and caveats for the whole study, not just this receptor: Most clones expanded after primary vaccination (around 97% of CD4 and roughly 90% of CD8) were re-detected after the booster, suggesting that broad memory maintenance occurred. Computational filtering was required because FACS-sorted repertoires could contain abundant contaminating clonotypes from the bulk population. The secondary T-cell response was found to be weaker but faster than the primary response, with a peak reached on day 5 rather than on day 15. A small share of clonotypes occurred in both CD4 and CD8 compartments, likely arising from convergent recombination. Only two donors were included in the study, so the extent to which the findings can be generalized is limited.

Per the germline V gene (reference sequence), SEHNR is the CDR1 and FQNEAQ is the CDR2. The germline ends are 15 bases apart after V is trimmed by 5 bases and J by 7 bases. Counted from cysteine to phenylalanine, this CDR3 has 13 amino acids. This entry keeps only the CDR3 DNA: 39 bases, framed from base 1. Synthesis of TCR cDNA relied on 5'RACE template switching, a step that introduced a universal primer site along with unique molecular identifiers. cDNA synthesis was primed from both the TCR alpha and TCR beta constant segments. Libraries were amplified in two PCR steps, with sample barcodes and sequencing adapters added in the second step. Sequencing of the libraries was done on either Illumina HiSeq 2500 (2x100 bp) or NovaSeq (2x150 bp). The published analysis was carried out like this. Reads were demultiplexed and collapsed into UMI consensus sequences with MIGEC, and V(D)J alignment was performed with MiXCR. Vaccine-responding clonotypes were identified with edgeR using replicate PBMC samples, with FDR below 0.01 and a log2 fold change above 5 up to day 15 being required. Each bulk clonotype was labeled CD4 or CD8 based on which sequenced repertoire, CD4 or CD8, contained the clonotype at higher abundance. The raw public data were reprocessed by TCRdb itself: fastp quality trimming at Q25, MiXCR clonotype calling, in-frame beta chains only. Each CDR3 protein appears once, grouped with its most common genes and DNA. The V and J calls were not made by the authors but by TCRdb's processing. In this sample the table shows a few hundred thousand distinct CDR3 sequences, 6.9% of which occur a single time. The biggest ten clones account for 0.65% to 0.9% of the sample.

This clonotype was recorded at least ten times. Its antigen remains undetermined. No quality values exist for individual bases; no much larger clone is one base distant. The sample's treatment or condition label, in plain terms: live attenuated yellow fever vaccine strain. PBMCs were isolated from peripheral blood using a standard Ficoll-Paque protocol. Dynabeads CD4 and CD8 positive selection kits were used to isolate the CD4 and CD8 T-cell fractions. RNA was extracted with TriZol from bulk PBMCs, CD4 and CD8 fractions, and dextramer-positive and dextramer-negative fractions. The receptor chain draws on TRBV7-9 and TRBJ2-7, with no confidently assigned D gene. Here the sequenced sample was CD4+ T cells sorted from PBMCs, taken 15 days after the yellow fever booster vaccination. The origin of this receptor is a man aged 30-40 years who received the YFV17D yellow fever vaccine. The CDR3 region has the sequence CASSPNLMTEQYF. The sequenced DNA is TGTGCCAGCAGCCCGAATTTAATGACGGAGCAGTACTTC.